This T cell receptor (beta chain) was identified during a study of T cells in Graves' hyperthyroidism and ophthalmopathy. General observations from the study: Most clonotypes that expanded in the thyroid above 0.001 also showed up in blood.

The CDR3 has 15 amino acids. Germline CDR1 SGDLS, CDR2 YYNGEE. Unmatched junction bases numbered 9, after V lost 6 bases and J lost 5 bases. Many counts were recorded for this clonotype. Its antigen is not identified. Using RNA transcripts as the source, TCR beta CDR3 regions were amplified. During a first-round RT-PCR of the TCR CDR3, the HTBI primer set was used. TCRdb re-analysed the multiplex PCR reads in MiXCR, keeping a single row per CDR3 protein. This table has 350,000 to 500,000 distinct CDR3 sequences, roughly 13% appearing once. The receptor was derived from a woman aged 18-29 years with Graves' hyperthyroidism. The genes are TRBV9 and TRBJ2-2; 8 bases map to TRBD1. The specimen was blood. The CDR3 DNA reads TGTGCCAGCACTCCGAGGACAGGGTTGACCGGGGAGCTGTTTTTT. This gives the protein CASTPRTGLTGELFF.